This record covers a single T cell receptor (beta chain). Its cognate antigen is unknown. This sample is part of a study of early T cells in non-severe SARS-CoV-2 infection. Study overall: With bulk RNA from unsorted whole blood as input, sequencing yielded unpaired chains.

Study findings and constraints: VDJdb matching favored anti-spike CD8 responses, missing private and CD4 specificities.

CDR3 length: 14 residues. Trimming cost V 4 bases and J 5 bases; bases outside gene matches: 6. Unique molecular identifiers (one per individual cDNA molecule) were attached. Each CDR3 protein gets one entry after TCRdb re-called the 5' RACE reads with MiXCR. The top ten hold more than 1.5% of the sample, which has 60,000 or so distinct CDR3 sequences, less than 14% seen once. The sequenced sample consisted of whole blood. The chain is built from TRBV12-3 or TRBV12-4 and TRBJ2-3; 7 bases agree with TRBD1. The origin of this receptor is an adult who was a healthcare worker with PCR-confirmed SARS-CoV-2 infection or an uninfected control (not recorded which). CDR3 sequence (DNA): TGTGCCAGCAGTTCCAGACAGGGCCAAGATACGCAGTATTTT. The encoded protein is CASSSRQGQDTQYF.